This passage covers 29 T cell receptor beta chains from one sample sequenced in a study of spatial heterogeneity in lung cancer. TCRdb analysed the 5' RACE reads with MiXCR anew, one entry per CDR3 protein. The sample holds approximately 94,000 distinct CDR3 sequences, approximately 4.4% seen once. Time point defined: sample taken at primary tumor resection. No cognate antigen is known for these TCRs. Notes on the study in general: Tumor mutation count correlated with how many alpha and beta TCRs expanded intratumorally.

Sequenced here: lung tumor tissue, sampled at surgery. These receptors were taken from a male donor with early-stage non-small cell lung cancer.

The chain combines TRBV20-1 with TRBJ2-3; the D gene is possibly TRBD1 (6 bases). The germline V and J ends were trimmed by 2 bases and 4 bases, with 19 bases remaining between them. This CDR3 is 16 amino acids long. Germline lookup yields CDR1 DFQATT and CDR2 SNEGSKA (reference sequence). The CDR3 reads CSARPTGIGAPDTQYF. The CDR3 DNA is TGCAGTGCTAGACCAACAGGGATTGGGGCCCCAGATACGCAGTATTTT.

This clonotype has a count of ten or more. This chain uses TRBV3-1 with TRBJ1-2; TRBD1 agrees at 8 bases. CDR1 is LGHDT, CDR2 YNNKEL, per germline (reference sequence). With 2 bases clipped from V and 4 bases from J, the junction kept 3 bases outside the gene matches. The CDR3 is made up of 14 amino acids. The CDR3 loop is CASSQPDRAYGYTF. CDR3 in DNA: TGTGCCAGCAGCCAACCGGACAGGGCCTATGGCTACACCTTC.

This clonotype was counted between two and nine times. The chain uses TRBV5-4 and TRBJ2-7, with 12 bases lining up with TRBD2. Looked up from germline, CDR1 is SGHNT and CDR2 is YYREEE (reference sequence). Germline trimming cut 0 bases from V and 7 bases from J; bases unmatched to any gene: 5. The CDR3 runs 15 residues. DNA of the CDR3: TGTGCCAGCAGCTTGGGACTAGCGGGAGCGACGGAGCAGTACTTC. This encodes CASSLGLAGATEQYF. The full variable domain, rest sourced from reference TRBV5-4 and TRBJ2-7, is ETGVTQSPTHLIKTRGQQVTLRCSSQSGHNTVSWYQQALGQGPQFIFQYYREEENGRGNFPPRFSGLQFPNYSSELNVNALELDDSALYLCASSLGLAGATEQYFGPGTRLTVT.

In this sample, this clonotype turned up many times. This chain uses TRBV7-9 with TRBJ2-7, with D tentatively TRBD1 (6 bases). Trimming took 7 bases from V and 5 from J, leaving 18 bases between them. The germline V gene has CDR1 SEHNR and CDR2 FQNEAQ (reference sequence). CDR3 length: 14 amino acids. The CDR3 DNA reads as TGTGCCAGCAACGAGAGTCCAGGGGCCCACGAGCAGTACTTC. Its protein is CASNESPGAHEQYF.

This clonotype was seen at least ten times. The chain uses TRBV28 and TRBJ2-1; D perhaps matches TRBD2 (5 bases). The CDR3 has 11 residues. V dropped 6 bases and J dropped 8 bases, with 8 bases sitting between them. Germline CDR1 is MDHEN and CDR2 is SYDVKM. The CDR3 loop reads CASSSRDEQFF. The CDR3 nucleotides are TGTGCCAGCAGCTCGAGGGATGAGCAGTTCTTC. Full variable domain (outside the CDR3, taken from reference TRBV28 and TRBJ2-1): DVKVTQSSRYLVKRTGEKVFLECVQDMDHENMFWYRQDPGLGLRLIYFSYDVKMKEKGDIPEGYSVSREKKERFSLILESASTNQTSMYLCASSSRDEQFFGPGTRLTVL.

There are many counts of this clonotype. The chain is built from TRBV20-1 and TRBJ2-4, with D possibly TRBD2 on 5 matching bases. The length of the CDR3 is 16 residues. V was cut by 0 bases and J by 0 bases, with 12 bases left in between. Germline CDR1 is DFQATT and CDR2 is SNEGSKA (reference sequence). The CDR3: CSARERVVLAKNIQYF. CDR3 DNA sequence: TGCAGTGCTAGAGAGCGGGTAGTACTAGCCAAAAACATTCAGTACTTC.

This clonotype was recorded many times. V and J are TRBV6-5 and TRBJ2-2; 9 nucleotides match TRBD1. Trimming removed 6 bases from V and 3 bases from J; junction bases left unmatched: 11. The CDR3 runs to 17 residues. Germline lookup yields CDR1 MNHEY and CDR2 SVGAGI. CDR3 DNA sequence: TGTGCCAGCAGCCCATTACCGGGACAGGGACACACCGGGGAGCTGTTTTTT. Its protein product is CASSPLPGQGHTGELFF.

This clonotype has a handful of counts. V and J are TRBV2 and TRBJ2-7, with 9 bases matching TRBD2. Germline loops: CDR1 SNHLY, CDR2 FYNNEI. V trimming: 7 bases; J trimming: 7 bases; junction bases outside the gene matches: 11. This CDR3 region has 14 residues. CDR3 sequence: CASTERLAGYEQYF. CDR3 coding DNA: TGTGCCAGCACGGAGAGGCTAGCGGGGTATGAGCAGTACTTC.

This clonotype appeared many times. The rearrangement links TRBV20-1 to TRBJ1-5, with 8 bases fitting TRBD1. The CDR3 has 19 amino acids. V gave up 5 bases and J gave up 0 bases; unmatched junction bases: 18. Germline CDR1 is DFQATT and CDR2 is SNEGSKA (reference sequence). This chain's CDR3 is CSAPQIGAGGWDSNQPQHF. DNA of the CDR3: TGCAGTGCTCCTCAGATCGGGGCAGGGGGCTGGGATAGCAATCAGCCCCAGCATTTT.

V usage is TRBV3-1 and J usage is TRBJ2-7; D ambiguous. This CDR3 spans 14 amino acids. Germline values: CDR1 LGHDT, CDR2 YNNKEL (reference sequence). V lost 1 base and J 2 bases, leaving 9 bases between the germline ends. CDR3 region: CASSQGMNAYEQYF. The DNA for the CDR3 is TGTGCCAGCAGCCAAGGCATGAACGCCTACGAGCAGTACTTC.

This clonotype has only a few counts. This sequence joins TRBV25-1 and TRBJ2-7; possibly TRBD1 or TRBD2 for D (7 bases each). Trimming cost V 9 bases and J 6 bases, with 21 bases left between them. CDR3 length: 14 amino acids. Germline V gives CDR1 MGHDK, CDR2 SYGVNS. The CDR3 protein is CASTASGEGAEQYF. In DNA, the CDR3 is TGTGCCAGTACAGCCTCTGGGGAGGGGGCCGAGCAGTACTTC.

This clonotype appeared many times. V and J are TRBV11-2 and TRBJ2-3; 7 bases align to TRBD2. The V gene end was trimmed by 5 bases and the J gene end by 0 bases; junction bases not matched to a gene: 11. Germline V gives CDR1 SGHAT, CDR2 FQNNGV. The CDR3 is 17 residues long. The CDR3 loop reads CASSRIGGWASTDTQYF. The CDR3 DNA reads TGTGCCAGCAGCAGAATCGGGGGGTGGGCTAGCACAGATACGCAGTATTTT.

This clonotype came up a few times. The V gene is TRBV12-5, the J gene TRBJ2-5, with TRBD2 identical over 7 bases. The germline V gene has CDR1 LGHNT and CDR2 FRNRAP. CDR3 length: 14 amino acids. The V and J ends lost 5 bases and 4 bases, in that order; junction bases with no gene match: 7. CDR3 in amino acids: CASGPVPGGETQYF. The CDR3 DNA reads as TGTGCTAGTGGTCCGGTACCGGGGGGAGAGACCCAGTACTTC.

This clonotype occurred many times. The rearrangement links TRBV15 to TRBJ2-1; no clear D. Between the trimmed V and J ends, which lost 0 bases and 4 bases, there was a span of 4 bases. The CDR3 is made up of 13 amino acids. The germline V gene encodes CDR1 LNHNV and CDR2 YYDKDF (reference sequence). The CDR3 protein is CATSREGYNEQFF. The CDR3 DNA reads TGTGCCACCAGCAGAGAAGGGTACAATGAGCAGTTCTTC.

At least ten counts were recorded for this clonotype. V gene TRBV5-1 combines with J gene TRBJ1-2; D remains ambiguous. The CDR3 is 15 residues long. From germline, CDR1 is SGHRS and CDR2 YFSETQ. The ends were cut back, 0 bases at V and 6 bases at J, with 15 bases in the middle. The CDR3 sequence is CASSLVGPTPDGYTF. The CDR3 DNA is TGCGCCAGCAGCTTGGTTGGGCCCACCCCCGATGGCTACACCTTC.

As regards this clonotype: At one end, the junction sequence differs from germline, possibly due to a read error. The V call is TRBV3-1, the J call TRBJ1-3, with 9 bases that match TRBD1. CDR1 and CDR2 from the germline V gene are LGHDT and YNNKEL (reference sequence). This CDR3 is built from 16 residues. CDR3 DNA sequence: TGTGCCAGCAGCGAAGAGGGGACAGGGTACAGAAACACCATATATTTT. This encodes CASSEEGTGYRNTIYF.

The chain combines TRBV18 with TRBJ1-4; D gene ambiguous. The germline gives CDR1 KGHSH, CDR2 LQKENI. V shed 2 bases and J shed 6 bases, with 22 bases lying between them. This CDR3 is 18 amino acids long. In DNA form, the CDR3 reads TGTGCCAGCTCACCAGCCGGAGGGAGTGAGAGGTTTCATGAAAAACTGTTTTTT. It is translated as CASSPAGGSERFHEKLFF.

This clonotype has at least ten counts. The chain recombines TRBV5-6 with TRBJ2-3; maybe TRBD2 (5 bases). Deletions cut 2 bases from V and 4 bases from J, with 17 bases between. This CDR3 comprises 16 residues. Germline assignment: CDR1 SGHDT and CDR2 YYEEEE. CDR3 nucleotide sequence: TGTGCCAGCAGCTTACCCCCGGGATCCCGGGCAGATACGCAGTATTTT. It codes for CASSLPPGSRADTQYF. The full variable domain, rest sourced from reference TRBV5-6 and TRBJ2-3, is DAGVTQSPTHLIKTRGQQVTLRCSPKSGHDTVSWYQQALGQGPQFIFQYYEEEERQRGNFPDRFSGHQFPNYSSELNVNALLLGDSALYLCASSLPPGSRADTQYFGPGTRLTVL.

This clonotype was picked up many times. The CDR3 reads CASSRSSTGGKFSGNTIYF. The CDR3 nucleotides read TGTGCCAGCAGCCGCTCGTCAACAGGGGGGAAATTTTCTGGAAACACCATATATTTT. This chain joins TRBV27 and TRBJ1-3, with TRBD1 matching 8 bases. The CDR3 length is 19 residues. Trimming at V came to 6 bases and at J to 1 base, leaving 17 bases not matched to a gene. Germline values: CDR1 MNHEY, CDR2 SMNVEV (reference sequence).

This clonotype showed up many times. This chain's CDR3 is CSAIAGGDTQYF. In DNA, the CDR3 is TGCAGTGCTATAGCGGGGGGAGATACGCAGTATTTT. The chain has TRBV20-1 and TRBJ2-3; 10 nucleotides align to TRBD2. The germline gives CDR1 DFQATT, CDR2 SNEGSKA (reference sequence). The CDR3 covers 12 residues. The V segment lost 4 bases and the J segment 5 bases; nucleotides outside the gene matches: 0.

This clonotype was observed a few times. The chain couples TRBV29-1 to TRBJ2-7; 11 bases line up with TRBD1. The ends lost 7 bases at V and 2 bases at J; junction bases unmatched: 4. The CDR3 loop spans 13 amino acids. Germline loops: CDR1 SQVTM, CDR2 ANQGSEA. The CDR3 region has the DNA TGCAGCGGGGACAGGGGGGGAACCTACGAGCAGTACTTC. Protein sequence: CSGDRGGTYEQYF.

The chain couples TRBV20-1 to TRBJ2-1; 8 bases align to TRBD2. The V gene end was trimmed by 5 bases and the J gene end by 5 bases; junction bases not matched to a gene: 8. Germline CDR1 reads DFQATT; CDR2 reads SNEGSKA (reference sequence). The CDR3 is 14 residues long. The CDR3 region is CSAQSGSPNNEQFF. In nucleotides, the CDR3 is TGCAGTGCTCAGAGCGGGAGCCCTAACAATGAGCAGTTCTTC.

This clonotype was detected only once. A single base separates this from a much larger clone, so it may be a read error. The V gene is TRBV12-3 or TRBV12-4, the J gene TRBJ2-3; D ambiguous. The CDR3 has 13 amino acids. CDR3 sequence: CAGRKPSTDTQYF. The CDR3 nucleotides read TGTGCCGGCAGAAAACCAAGCACAGATACGCAGTATTTT.

The chain joins TRBV6-5 to TRBJ2-5, with a weak D call TRBD2 (5 bases). This CDR3 is built from 15 residues. CDR1 is MNHEY and CDR2 is SVGAGI in the germline V gene. Trimming shortened V by 2 bases and J by 1 base, and 11 bases separated the two germline ends. In DNA, the CDR3 is TGTGCCAGCAGTTACGCCGGGGAGAGCCAAGAGACCCAGTACTTC. Encoded protein: CASSYAGESQETQYF.

This clonotype was observed at least ten times. The chain is built from TRBV3-1 and TRBJ2-5, with D perhaps TRBD2 (6 bases). Trimming shortened V by 3 bases and J by 7 bases, and 24 bases separated the two germline ends. CDR1 and CDR2 (germline): LGHDT, YNNKEL (reference sequence). CDR3 length equals 17 residues. The CDR3 protein is CASSQNPGTAWDPTQYF. DNA of the CDR3: TGTGCCAGCAGCCAGAATCCCGGGACTGCCTGGGATCCGACCCAGTACTTC.

This clonotype was counted ten times or more. V and J are TRBV4-1 and TRBJ1-4; D not resolved. CDR3 length equals 17 residues. Germline lookup yields CDR1 MGHRA and CDR2 YSYEKL. The V gene lost 3 bases and the J gene lost 5 bases, with 19 bases spanning the gap. CDR3 loop: CASSHPEASSGNEKLFF. The CDR3 region has the DNA TGCGCCAGCAGCCACCCAGAGGCATCGTCCGGGAATGAAAAACTGTTTTTT.

This clonotype was seen repeatedly, ten times or more. The V call is TRBV14, the J call TRBJ1-4; the D gene is possibly TRBD1 (5 bases). CDR1 and CDR2 (germline): SGHDN, FVKESK. The CDR3 loop spans 15 amino acids. Trimming took 4 bases from V and 7 from J, leaving 16 bases between them. The CDR3 DNA reads as TGTGCCAGCAGCCGTCTTGAGGGGTTGAGTGAAAAACTGTTTTTT. It codes for CASSRLEGLSEKLFF.

This clonotype has ten or more counts. V is TRBV12-5 and J is TRBJ2-7; D unresolved. The germline gives CDR1 LGHNT, CDR2 FRNRAP. The CDR3 spans 12 residues. V lost 5 bases to trimming and J lost 2 bases, with 7 bases between them. CDR3 in DNA: TGTGCTAGTGGTCGGGCCCCCTACGAGCAGTACTTC. It encodes CASGRAPYEQYF.

The chain couples TRBV6-5 to TRBJ1-1, with D maybe TRBD1 (5 bases). CDR1 is MNHEY, CDR2 SVGAGI, per germline. Deletions cut 6 bases from V and 0 bases from J, with 8 bases between. This CDR3 spans 13 amino acids. CDR3 in DNA: TGTGCCAGCAGGGGGACTGTGAACACTGAAGCTTTCTTT. Translated, it gives CASRGTVNTEAFF.